The 22 T cell receptor beta chains reported below all come from one sample, sequenced in a study of T-cell memory formation after mild COVID-19. TCRdb redid the calling of the 5' RACE reads with MiXCR, one entry per CDR3 protein. The repertoire holds roughly 130,000 distinct CDR3 sequences, with approximately 16% as singletons. Input material: PBMCs or a T cell subset sorted from them (not recorded which). Receptors were obtained from an adult woman who had mild COVID-19 (a few samples of this study predate the infection). Cell type and time point are not known.

The V call is TRBV6-5, the J call TRBJ1-2; D might be TRBD1 (5 bases). Deletions cut 0 bases from V and 4 bases from J, with 12 bases between. The CDR3 runs to 15 residues. CDR1 is MNHEY, CDR2 SVGAGI, per germline. CDR3 nucleotide sequence: TGTGCCAGCAGTTACTCTGCCAGGGTGGGCTATGGCTACACCTTC. This gives the protein CASSYSARVGYGYTF.

The chain uses TRBV6-1 and TRBJ2-4; TRBD2 agrees at 7 bases. V gave up 1 base and J gave up 0 bases; unmatched junction bases: 12. This CDR3 has 19 amino acids. The V gene's germline CDR1 is MNHNS and CDR2 SASEGT. The DNA of the CDR3 is TGTGCCAGCAGTGAAGAGGGGAGGGGCTATTCACTAGCCAAAAACATTCAGTACTTC. Amino acid sequence: CASSEEGRGYSLAKNIQYF.

The sample holds many counts of this clonotype. The chain recombines TRBV20-1 with TRBJ2-7; 8 nucleotides align to TRBD2. CDR3 length: 13 residues. Germline lookup yields CDR1 DFQATT and CDR2 SNEGSKA (reference sequence). Germline trimming cut 1 base from V and 3 bases from J; bases unmatched to any gene: 2. DNA of the CDR3: TGCAGTGCTAGAGGAAGCGGGAGCTACGAGCAGTACTTC. Translated: CSARGSGSYEQYF.

The chain carries TRBV24-1 and TRBJ1-2; D possibly corresponds to TRBD1 (6 bases). Germline V gene sequence: CDR1 KGHDR, CDR2 SFDVKD. V shed 1 base and J shed 8 bases, with 16 bases lying between them. The CDR3 has 15 amino acids. The CDR3 sequence: CATSDFASGEAGYTF. The CDR3 DNA reads TGTGCCACCAGTGATTTTGCCTCAGGGGAGGCAGGCTACACCTTC.

In its sample, this clonotype was seen a few times. The rearrangement uses TRBV5-4 and TRBJ2-5; 7 bases align to TRBD2. Germline V gene sequence: CDR1 SGHNT, CDR2 YYREEE (reference sequence). This CDR3 contains 15 residues. Germline trimming cut 5 bases from V and 5 bases from J; bases unmatched to any gene: 12. CDR3 DNA: TGTGCCAGCAGTCCAACGACGGCCGGGGGGGAGACCCAGTACTTC. It yields the protein CASSPTTAGGETQYF.

This clonotype turned up a few times. This sequence joins TRBV6-4 and TRBJ2-2, with D possibly TRBD1 on 6 matching bases. Germline CDR1 is MRHNA and CDR2 is SNTAGT. The CDR3 loop spans 15 amino acids. The ends were cut back, 5 bases at V and 2 bases at J, with 12 bases in the middle. Here the CDR3 reads CASSPDRINTGELFF. CDR3 nucleotide sequence: TGTGCCAGCAGTCCAGACAGGATTAACACCGGGGAGCTGTTTTTT.

The V gene is TRBV6-2 or TRBV6-3, the J gene TRBJ2-1; D possibly corresponds to TRBD1 (6 bases). The CDR3 has 15 amino acids. With 7 bases removed from V and 5 bases from J, the gap between germline ends came to 18 bases. Per germline, CDR1 MNHEY and CDR2 SVGEGT. The CDR3 DNA reads as TGTGCCAGCAACTCAGGGGTAGGGGCAGACAATGAGCAGTTCTTC. Translated: CASNSGVGADNEQFF.

The chain combines TRBV15 with TRBJ2-7, with a tentative D call TRBD2 (6 bases). Trimming left V 3 bases short and J 2 bases short, with 17 bases between. Germline CDR1 and CDR2: LNHNV and YYDKDF (reference sequence). This CDR3 has 16 amino acids. In DNA form, the CDR3 reads TGTGCCACCAGCAGCCAACCGGGACTCCGGGCCTACGAGCAGTACTTC. Residues: CATSSQPGLRAYEQYF.

The table lists this clonotype with a few counts. The rearrangement links TRBV5-1 to TRBJ1-4, with D unclear. Trimming stripped 5 bases from V and 10 bases from J, with 12 bases between. The germline gives CDR1 SGHRS, CDR2 YFSETQ. The CDR3 is 12 amino acids. The CDR3 protein is CASRTEEGKLFF. In DNA, the CDR3 is TGCGCCAGCAGAACGGAGGAGGGAAAACTGTTTTTT.

The chain links TRBV6-5 to TRBJ2-1; TRBD2 is a possible D gene (5 bases). Looked up from germline, CDR1 is MNHEY and CDR2 is SVGAGI. The CDR3 is made up of 14 amino acids. The V gene lost 7 bases and the J gene lost 8 bases, with 18 bases spanning the gap. CDR3 residues: CASISGSGNYEQFF. The CDR3 DNA reads as TGTGCCAGCATCTCGGGGTCTGGTAATTATGAGCAGTTCTTC.

The rearrangement uses TRBV10-3 and TRBJ2-1; D is unresolved. The ends were cut back, 3 bases at V and 8 bases at J, with 8 bases in the middle. Germline V gives CDR1 ENHRY, CDR2 SYGVKD. The CDR3 has 12 residues. The CDR3 DNA reads as TGTGCCATCAGTGATTCCTTCGATGAGCAGTTCTTC. It is translated as CAISDSFDEQFF.

This clonotype turned up a few times. The CDR3 sequence: CASGSNIYEQYF. CDR3 DNA sequence: TGCGCCAGCGGTTCCAATATCTACGAGCAGTACTTC. The rearrangement uses TRBV5-1 and TRBJ2-7; D is undetermined. The V and J ends lost 7 bases and 3 bases respectively, with 11 bases between them. Germline CDR1 is SGHRS and CDR2 is YFSETQ. The CDR3 loop spans 12 amino acids. The full variable domain, with the rest looked up from reference TRBV5-1 and TRBJ2-7, is KAGVTQTPRYLIKTRGQQVTLSCSPISGHRSVSWYQQTPGQGLQFLFEYFSETQRNKGNFPGRFSGRQFSNSRSEMNVSTLELGDSALYLCASGSNIYEQYFGPGTRLTVT.

There are a few counts of this clonotype. This chain's CDR3 is CASSRDRVIGRTEAFF. The CDR3 DNA is TGTGCCAGCAGTCGGGACAGGGTAATTGGAAGGACTGAAGCTTTCTTT. The chain recombines TRBV12-3 or TRBV12-4 with TRBJ1-1; 9 positions match TRBD1. J was trimmed by 5 bases and V by 5 bases; bases with no gene match: 12. The CDR3 runs to 16 residues.

Ten or more counts support this clonotype. The V call is TRBV12-3 or TRBV12-4, the J call TRBJ2-7; a weak D match, TRBD2 (6 bases). The CDR3 totals 15 residues. With 6 bases removed from V and 2 bases from J, the gap between germline ends came to 17 bases. Here the CDR3 DNA reads TGTGCCAGCAGCCCCGGGGGTGAGCTACCCTACGAGCAGTACTTC. Protein sequence: CASSPGGELPYEQYF.

V usage is TRBV11-2 and J usage is TRBJ2-5, with D unclear. The germline V gene has CDR1 SGHAT and CDR2 FQNNGV. The CDR3 has 14 amino acids. The V end was cut by 5 bases, the J end by 2 bases, with 12 bases between. In DNA form, the CDR3 reads TGTGCCAGCAGCCCCTGGACGGAACAAGAGACCCAGTACTTC. Amino acids: CASSPWTEQETQYF.

V is TRBV7-2 and J is TRBJ1-2; D is undetermined. This CDR3 is 13 amino acids long. CDR1 is SGHTA, CDR2 FQGNSA, per germline. V lost 3 bases, J lost 4 bases, and 9 bases lay in between. This CDR3 reads CASSLPEIYGYTF. The CDR3, as DNA: TGTGCCAGCAGCTTGCCTGAGATCTATGGCTACACCTTC. The variable domain in full, with the rest retrieved from reference TRBV7-2 and TRBJ1-2, is GAGVSQSPSNKVTEKGKDVELRCDPISGHTALYWYRQSLGQGLEFLIYFQGNSAPDKSGLPSDRFSAERTGGSVSTLTIQRTQQEDSAVYLCASSLPEIYGYTFGSGTRLTVV.

The chain recombines TRBV9 with TRBJ2-1; TRBD2 aligns across 7 bases. With 3 bases clipped from V and 10 bases from J, the junction kept 10 bases outside the gene matches. CDR3 length: 14 residues. Germline CDR1 is SGDLS and CDR2 is YYNGEE. This CDR3 reads CASSATGTNPEQFF. CDR3 nucleotides: TGTGCCAGCAGCGCAACCGGGACTAACCCAGAGCAGTTCTTC.

In its sample, this clonotype was seen a few times. At one end, the junction sequence differs from germline, possibly due to a read error. This chain connects TRBV19 to TRBJ1-1; TRBD1 matches at 9 bases. The germline V gene has CDR1 LNHDA and CDR2 SQIVND (reference sequence). CDR3 length equals 15 residues. The CDR3 sequence: CASIGTGSRVSGGAF. The CDR3 nucleotides are TGTGCCAGTATCGGGACAGGGTCTCGAGTATCAGGGGGAGCTTTT.

The sample holds a few counts of this clonotype. The chain couples TRBV6-5 to TRBJ2-3; D may be TRBD1 or TRBD2 (5 bases each). Germline V gene data show CDR1 as MNHEY and CDR2 as SVGAGI. Trimming removed 2 bases from V and 1 base from J, with 13 bases in between. The CDR3 spans 16 residues. DNA for the CDR3: TGTGCCAGCAGTTACGGATTCGGGGCCCGCACAGATACGCAGTATTTT. Amino acids: CASSYGFGARTDTQYF.

CDR3 protein: CATSQSLAGADTQYF. The CDR3 nucleotides read TGTGCCACCAGTCAATCCCTAGCTGGGGCAGATACGCAGTATTTT. The chain is built from TRBV24-1 and TRBJ2-3, with D possibly matching TRBD2 (5 bases). The V end was cut by 6 bases, the J end by 4 bases, with 16 bases between. CDR1 and CDR2 from the germline V gene are KGHDR and SFDVKD. The CDR3 length is 15 residues.

This clonotype came up a few times. The V call is TRBV19, the J call TRBJ1-1, with TRBD1 matching 8 bases. V lost 4 bases and J lost 1; bases outside the gene matches: 5. The CDR3 is made up of 15 amino acids. Germline V lookup: CDR1 LNHDA, CDR2 SQIVND (reference sequence). CDR3 in amino acids: CASSRLGTGNTEAFF. In DNA form, the CDR3 reads TGTGCCAGTAGTAGGCTCGGGACAGGGAACACTGAAGCTTTCTTT.

This clonotype was seen a handful of times. V and J are TRBV4-3 and TRBJ2-7; TRBD1 aligns across 9 bases. CDR1 LGHNA and CDR2 YSLEER come from the germline V gene. V trimming: 3 bases; J trimming: 2 bases; junction bases outside the gene matches: 2. There are 14 residues in the CDR3. CDR3 nucleotides: TGCGCCAGCAGCCACAGGACAGGGGCCTACGAGCAGTACTTC. This sequence encodes CASSHRTGAYEQYF.